These T cell receptor beta chains were read from a single sample in a study of cytotoxic CD8 clonotypes in ibrutinib-treated CLL. The data were produced by immunoSEQ multiplex PCR, yet TCRdb's version contains in-frame clones alone and is incomplete. In the table there are around 150,000 clones, around 82% of which are singletons. Sequencing used PBMCs, obtained after 36 months of ibrutinib treatment. The source of these receptors is a human donor with chronic lymphocytic leukemia. Both conserved end residues are part of each CDR3. The order of the fields is CDR3 protein, CDR3 DNA, clone size, D gene, J gene, V gene. A D gene is named only where the DNA matches it firmly. Clone size is shown for a subset of rows, as once, few, many or a class of expanded clone.

CASSPHGRTEAFF | TGCGCCAGCAGCCCACATGGTAGGACTGAAGCTTTCTTT | once | - | TRBJ1-1 | TRBV10-1
CASSLVSGLYPYEQYF | TGTGCCAGCAGCTTGGTTTCTGGACTCTACCCCTACGAGCAGTACTTC | - | - | TRBJ2-7 | TRBV5-6
CASSLTGYGYTF | TGTGCCAGCAGCTTGACGGGTTATGGCTACACCTTC | - | - | TRBJ1-2 | TRBV5-4
CASSLSEWFTEAFF | TGTGCCAGCAGCTTATCGGAATGGTTCACTGAAGCTTTCTTT | few | - | TRBJ1-1 | TRBV7-9
CASSIGASAAETQYF | TGTGCCAGTAGTATAGGCGCCTCCGCCGCGGAGACCCAGTACTTC | - | - | TRBJ2-5 | TRBV19
CSVGLWGSPGELFF | TGCAGCGTGGGACTTTGGGGGAGCCCCGGGGAGCTGTTTTTT | once | - | TRBJ2-2 | TRBV29-1
CASSLPGGTDTQYF | TGTGCCAGCAGTTTGCCCGGGGGCACAGATACGCAGTATTTT | - | - | TRBJ2-3 | TRBV28
CASSPPAGYSGNTIYF | TGTGCCAGCTCACCACCCGCAGGTTACTCTGGAAACACCATATATTTT | - | - | TRBJ1-3 | TRBV18
CASSQGTSGPNHNEQFF | TGCGCCAGCAGTCAGGGGACTAGCGGGCCAAACCACAATGAGCAGTTCTTC | - | TRBD2 | TRBJ2-1 | TRBV10-1
CASSPTGGYNEQFF | TGTGCCAGCTCACCAACGGGAGGCTACAATGAGCAGTTCTTC | - | TRBD2 | TRBJ2-1 | TRBV18
CASSPGRDPTF | TGTGCCAGCAGCCCAGGCCGGGACCCGACCTTC | - | - | TRBJ1-2 | TRBV11-2